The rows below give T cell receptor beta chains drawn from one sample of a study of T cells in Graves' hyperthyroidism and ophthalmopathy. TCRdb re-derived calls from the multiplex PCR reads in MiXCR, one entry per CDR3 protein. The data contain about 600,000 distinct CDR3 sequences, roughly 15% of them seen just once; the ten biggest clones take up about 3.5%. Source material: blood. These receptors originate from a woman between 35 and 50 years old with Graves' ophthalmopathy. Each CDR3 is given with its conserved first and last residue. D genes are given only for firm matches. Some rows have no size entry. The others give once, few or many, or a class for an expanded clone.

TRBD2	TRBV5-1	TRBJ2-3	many	TGCGCCAGCAGCCCCCCCAGCGGGGATATTAGCACAGATACGCAGTATTTT	CASSPPSGDISTDTQYF
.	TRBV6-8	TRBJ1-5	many	TGTGCCAGCAGTAGCTGGGGAGAGGGCAATCAGCCCCAGCATTTT	CASSSWGEGNQPQHF
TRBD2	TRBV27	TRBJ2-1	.	TGTGCCAGCAGTACTAGCGGGAGTTGGGGGTCCTACAATGAGCAGTTCTTC	CASSTSGSWGSYNEQFF
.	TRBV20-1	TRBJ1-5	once	TGCAGTGCTATTCTCGGAAGGGAGGATCAGCCCCAGCATTTT	CSAILGREDQPQHF
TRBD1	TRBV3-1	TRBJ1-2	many	TGTGCCAGCAGCCCGGGGGGACAGGGCAGCTATGGCTACACCTTC	CASSPGGQGSYGYTF
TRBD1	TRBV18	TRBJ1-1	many	TGTGCCAGCTCACCCCGGACAGGGCAAGCTTTCTTT	CASSPRTGQAFF
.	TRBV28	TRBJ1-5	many	TGTGCCAGCACCCTATCCGCGGGCAGCAATCAGCCCCAGCATTTT	CASTLSAGSNQPQHF
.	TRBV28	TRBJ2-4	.	TGTGCCAGCAGTGTATCAGGGGCCGCCAAAAACATTCAGTACTTC	CASSVSGAAKNIQYF
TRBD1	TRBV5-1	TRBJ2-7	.	TGCGCCAGCAGCTTGGAGGGACAGGGGGGCTTCTACGAGCAGTACTTC	CASSLEGQGGFYEQYF
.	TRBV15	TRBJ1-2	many	TGTGCCACCAGCAGAGACGGGGACATTAACTATGGCTACACCTTC	CATSRDGDINYGYTF
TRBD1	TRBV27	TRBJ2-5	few	TGTGCCAGCAGCGCCTCCAGGGGGACGGAGACCCGGTACTTC	CASSASRGTETRYF
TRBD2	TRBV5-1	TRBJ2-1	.	TGCGCCAGCAGCTTAGGTAGCGGGATAAATGAGCAGTTCTTC	CASSLGSGINEQFF
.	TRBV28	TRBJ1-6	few	TGTGCCAGCAGCCTAAGAGGAACGAATTCACCCCTCCACTTT	CASSLRGTNSPLHF
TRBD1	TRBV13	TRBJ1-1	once	TGTGCCAGCAGCTTAGGCCCGACAGGGGGCCGCACTGAAGCTTTCTTT	CASSLGPTGGRTEAFF
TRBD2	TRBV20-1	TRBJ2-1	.	TGCAGTCTTACGAGTGGGGGGGGGTACGTTGAGCAGTTCTTC	CSLTSGGGYVEQFF
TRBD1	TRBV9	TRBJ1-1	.	TGTGCCAGCAGCCTAGGGACAGGGGGTGACACTGAAGCTTTCTTT	CASSLGTGGDTEAFF
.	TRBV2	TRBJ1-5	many	TGTGCCAGCAGCCAGACAGAACGCAATCAGCCCCAGCATTTT	CASSQTERNQPQHF
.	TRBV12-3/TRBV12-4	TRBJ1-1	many	TGTGCCAGCAGTTTCCGAGGGACCTTGAGCACTGAAGCTTTCTTT	CASSFRGTLSTEAFF
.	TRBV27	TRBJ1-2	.	TGTGCCAGCAGTTTCGATCAGCTTAGCTACACCTTC	CASSFDQLSYTF
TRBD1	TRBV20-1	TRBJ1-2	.	TGCAGTGCTAGGAAGGGGGCCCTTGGCTACACCTTC	CSARKGALGYTF
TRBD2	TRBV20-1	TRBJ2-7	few	TGCAGTACTAGATATGGCGGGAGAATCCTGAACTACGAGCAGTACTTC	CSTRYGGRILNYEQYF
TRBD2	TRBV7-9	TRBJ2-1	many	TGTGCCAGCAGCTCTTTACTAGCGGGAGTGAATGAGCAGTTCTTC	CASSSLLAGVNEQFF
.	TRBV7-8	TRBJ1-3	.	TGTGCCAGCAGTTTCGGGCGAAACACCATATATTTT	CASSFGRNTIYF
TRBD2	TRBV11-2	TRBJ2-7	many	TGTGCCAGCAGCTTAAGACTAGCGGGAAGCGAGCAGTACTTC	CASSLRLAGSEQYF
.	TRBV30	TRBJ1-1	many	TGTGCCTGGACACTGAACACTGAAGCTTTCTTT	CAWTLNTEAFF
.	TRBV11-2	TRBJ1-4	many	TGTGCCAGCAGCCTATACAGGGCTATTAATGAAAAACTGTTTTTT	CASSLYRAINEKLFF
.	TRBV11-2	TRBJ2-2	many	TGTGCCAGCAGCTCGATATCGGGGCCGGGTAACACCGGGGAGCTGTTTTTT	CASSSISGPGNTGELFF
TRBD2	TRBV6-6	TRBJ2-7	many	TGTGCCAGCAGTTACTCGTTTGGCCAGGGAGTATGGGGGGGCTCCTACGAGCAGTACTTC	CASSYSFGQGVWGGSYEQYF
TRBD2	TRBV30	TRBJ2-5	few	TGTGCCTGGAGTGTCCCTCCCCTAGCGGGAGGGCCGGGAGAGACCCAGTACTTC	CAWSVPPLAGGPGETQYF
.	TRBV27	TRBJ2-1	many	TGTGCCAGCCACGCTAGCGCTACCTACAATGAGCAGTTCTTC	CASHASATYNEQFF
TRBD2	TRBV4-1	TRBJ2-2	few	TGCGCCAGCAGCCAAGGCCGTAGGGTAGCGGGGGGGCCGAACACCGGGGAGCTGTTTTTT	CASSQGRRVAGGPNTGELFF
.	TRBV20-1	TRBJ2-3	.	TGCAGTGCTAGACTCACTGCGGATACGCAGTATTTT	CSARLTADTQYF
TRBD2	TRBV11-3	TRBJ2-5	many	TGTGCCAGCAGCTCGCAAGGGCGGGGGGAAGAGACCCAGTACTTC	CASSSQGRGEETQYF
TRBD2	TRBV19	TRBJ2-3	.	TGTGCCAGTAGACCCCTGAGCGGGAGTTCAGATACGCAGTATTTT	CASRPLSGSSDTQYF
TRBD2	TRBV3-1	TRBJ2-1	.	TGTGCCAGCAGCCAAACTAGCGGGGGGGACGATGAGCAGTTCTTC	CASSQTSGGDDEQFF
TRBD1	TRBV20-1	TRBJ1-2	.	TGCAGTGCTAGAGACCGGAGAACAGGGGCGGGCTATGGCTACACCTTC	CSARDRRTGAGYGYTF
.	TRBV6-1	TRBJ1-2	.	TGTGCCAGCAGTGGGGACATCTCCGGCTACACCTTC	CASSGDISGYTF
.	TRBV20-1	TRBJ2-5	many	TGCAGTGCTGACGGCGGGCCAGAGACCCAGTACTTC	CSADGGPETQYF
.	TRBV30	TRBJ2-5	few	TGTGCCTGGAGTGCCCTTGGGGAGACCCAGTACTTC	CAWSALGETQYF
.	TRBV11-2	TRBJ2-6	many	TGTGCCAGCAGCCTCATGGAAGGGGCTGGGGCCAACGTCCTGACTTTC	CASSLMEGAGANVLTF
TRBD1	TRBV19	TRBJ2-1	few	TGTGCCAGTAGTATAGGACAGGGCAAAGAGCAGTTCTTC	CASSIGQGKEQFF
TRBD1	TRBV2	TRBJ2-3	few	TGTGCCAGCAACAAAAGGGGGCCTAGCACAGATACGCAGTATTTT	CASNKRGPSTDTQYF
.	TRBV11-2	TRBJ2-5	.	TGTGCCAGCAGCTTAGTGACAGTGGGCTCCGAGACCCAGTACTTC	CASSLVTVGSETQYF
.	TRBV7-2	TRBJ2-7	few	TGTGCCAGCAGCCCGTCCGGGGGGCTAGCCTACGAGCAGTACTTC	CASSPSGGLAYEQYF
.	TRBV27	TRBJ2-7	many	TGTGCCAGCAGTTCTGTGGACAGGGAGGGCGAGCAGTACTTC	CASSSVDREGEQYF
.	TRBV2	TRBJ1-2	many	TGTGCCAGCAGCCCTCGGACCGTTAACTATGGCTACACCTTC	CASSPRTVNYGYTF
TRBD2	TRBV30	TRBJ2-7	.	TGTGCCTGGAGGGATCTTAGCGGGAGTTACGAGCAGTACTTC	CAWRDLSGSYEQYF
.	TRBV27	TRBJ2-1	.	TGTGCCAGCAGTTTATTTCCGGGAAACAATGAGCAGTTCTTC	CASSLFPGNNEQFF
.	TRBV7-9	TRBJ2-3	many	TGTGCCAGCAGATACGGACCCCATACGCAGTATTTT	CASRYGPHTQYF
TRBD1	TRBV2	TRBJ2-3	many	TGTGCCAGCAGTTCGACAGGGCTAAGGACAGATACGCAGTATTTT	CASSSTGLRTDTQYF
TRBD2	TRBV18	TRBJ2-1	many	TGTGCCAGCTCACAAACTAGCGGGGGGAGCAATGAGCAGTTCTTC	CASSQTSGGSNEQFF
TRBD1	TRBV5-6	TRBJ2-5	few	TGTGCCAGCAGCTCGGCTACTGGGACAGGGAAAGAGACCCAGTACTTC	CASSSATGTGKETQYF
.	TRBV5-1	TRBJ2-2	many	TGCGCCAGCAGCTTGGCATGGGGGAACACCGGGGAGCTGTTTTTT	CASSLAWGNTGELFF
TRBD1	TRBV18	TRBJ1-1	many	TGTGCCAGCTCACCGTCTACAGGGGGCGCAACTGAAGCTTTCTTT	CASSPSTGGATEAFF
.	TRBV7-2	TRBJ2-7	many	TGTGCCAGCAGCTGGGGCTATAGCGCTCCCTCCTACGAGCAGTACTTC	CASSWGYSAPSYEQYF
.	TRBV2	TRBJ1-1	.	TGTACCAGCAGTCCCGGGATGAACACTGAAGCTTTCTTT	CTSSPGMNTEAFF
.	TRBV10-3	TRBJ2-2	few	TGTGCCATCAGTGAAACAGGTGGAGCCGGGGAGCTGTTTTTT	CAISETGGAGELFF